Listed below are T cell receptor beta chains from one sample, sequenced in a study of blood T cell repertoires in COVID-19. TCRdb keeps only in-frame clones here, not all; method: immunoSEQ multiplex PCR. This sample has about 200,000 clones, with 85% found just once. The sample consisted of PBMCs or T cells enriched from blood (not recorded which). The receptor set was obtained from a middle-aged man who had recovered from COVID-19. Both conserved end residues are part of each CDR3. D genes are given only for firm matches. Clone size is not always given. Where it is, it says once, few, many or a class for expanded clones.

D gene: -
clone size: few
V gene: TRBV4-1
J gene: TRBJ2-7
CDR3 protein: CASSQELRGNEQYF
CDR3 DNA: TGCGCCAGCAGCCAAGAACTAAGGGGTAACGAGCAGTACTTC

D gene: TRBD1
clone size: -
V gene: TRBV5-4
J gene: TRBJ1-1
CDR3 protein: CASSPTGTGNTEAFF
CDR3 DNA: TGTGCCAGCAGCCCTACTGGGACAGGAAACACTGAAGCTTTCTTT

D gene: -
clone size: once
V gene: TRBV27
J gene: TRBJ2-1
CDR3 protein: CASRQDGDYNEQFF
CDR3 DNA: TGTGCCAGCAGACAGGACGGTGACTACAATGAGCAGTTCTTC

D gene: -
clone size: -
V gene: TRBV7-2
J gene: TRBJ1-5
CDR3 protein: CASSSAPVFSNQPQHF
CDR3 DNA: TGTGCCAGCAGCTCAGCCCCGGTCTTCAGCAATCAGCCCCAGCATTTT

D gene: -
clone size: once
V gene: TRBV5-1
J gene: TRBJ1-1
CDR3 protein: CASSPTSGTEAFF
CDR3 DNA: TGCGCCAGCAGCCCCACGTCAGGCACTGAAGCTTTCTTT

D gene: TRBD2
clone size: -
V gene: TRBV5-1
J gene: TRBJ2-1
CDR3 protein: CASRPPSGRAHEQFF
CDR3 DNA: TGCGCCAGCAGACCCCCTAGCGGGAGGGCACATGAGCAGTTCTTC

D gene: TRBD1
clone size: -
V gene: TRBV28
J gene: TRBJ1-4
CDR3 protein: CASSPQGAGFDGEKLFF
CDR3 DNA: TGTGCCAGCAGCCCCCAGGGGGCGGGGTTTGACGGCGAAAAACTGTTTTTT

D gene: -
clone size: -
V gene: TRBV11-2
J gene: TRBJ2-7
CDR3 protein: CASSLLGLVDEQYF
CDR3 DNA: TGTGCCAGCAGCCTATTGGGACTTGTAGACGAGCAGTACTTC

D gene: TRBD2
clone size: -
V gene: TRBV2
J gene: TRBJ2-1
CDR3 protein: CASSEVSGSSNEQFF
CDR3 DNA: TGTGCCAGCAGTGAAGTGAGCGGGAGCTCTAATGAGCAGTTCTTC

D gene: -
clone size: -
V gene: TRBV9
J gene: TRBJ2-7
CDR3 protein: CASSAGQNYEQYF
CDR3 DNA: TGTGCCAGCAGCGCGGGACAAAACTACGAGCAGTACTTC

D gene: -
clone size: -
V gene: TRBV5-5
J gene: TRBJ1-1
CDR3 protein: CASSLIPDGGGTEAFF
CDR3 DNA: TGTGCCAGCAGCCTCATTCCGGACGGGGGTGGCACTGAAGCTTTCTTT

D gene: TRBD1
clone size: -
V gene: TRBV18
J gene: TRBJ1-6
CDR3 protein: CASSPRGQGSSPLHF
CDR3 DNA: TGTGCCAGCTCACCACGGGGACAGGGTAGTTCACCCCTCCACTTT

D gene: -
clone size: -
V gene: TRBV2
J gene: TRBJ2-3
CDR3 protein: CASRAETDTQYF
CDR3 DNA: TGTGCCAGCAGGGCGGAGACAGATACGCAGTATTTT

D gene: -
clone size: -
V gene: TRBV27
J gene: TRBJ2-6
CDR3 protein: CASRSSPGANVLTF
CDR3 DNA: TGTGCCAGCCGGAGTAGCCCTGGGGCCAACGTCCTGACTTTC

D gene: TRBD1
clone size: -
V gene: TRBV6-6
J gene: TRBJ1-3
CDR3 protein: CASSQAGGNQESGNTIYF
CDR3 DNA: TGTGCCAGCAGTCAGGCAGGGGGCAATCAGGAATCTGGAAACACCATATATTTT

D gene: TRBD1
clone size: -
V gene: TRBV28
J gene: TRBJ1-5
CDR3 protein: CASSLIGRGRLEPQHF
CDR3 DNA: TGTGCCAGCAGTTTAATCGGCAGGGGGCGCTTGGAGCCCCAGCATTTT

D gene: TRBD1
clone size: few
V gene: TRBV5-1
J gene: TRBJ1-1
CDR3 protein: CASSLGTGGLDTEAFF
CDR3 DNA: TGCGCCAGCAGCTTGGGGACAGGGGGCCTGGACACTGAAGCTTTCTTT

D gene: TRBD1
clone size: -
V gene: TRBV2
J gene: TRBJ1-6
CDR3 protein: CASSEGTGGISPLHF
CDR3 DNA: TGTGCCAGCAGTGAGGGGACAGGGGGCATTTCACCCCTCCACTTT

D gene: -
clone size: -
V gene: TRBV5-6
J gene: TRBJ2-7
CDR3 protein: CASSLGRSTYEQYF
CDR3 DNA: TGTGCCAGCAGCTTGGGCAGGTCCACCTACGAGCAGTACTTC

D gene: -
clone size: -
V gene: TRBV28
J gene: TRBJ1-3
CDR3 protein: CASSFNSGNTIYF
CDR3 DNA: TGTGCCAGCAGTTTTAATTCTGGAAACACCATATATTTT

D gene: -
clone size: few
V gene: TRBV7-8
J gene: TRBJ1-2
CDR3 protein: CATDRSGANYGYTF
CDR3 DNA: TGTGCCACCGACAGGTCCGGAGCTAACTATGGCTACACCTTC

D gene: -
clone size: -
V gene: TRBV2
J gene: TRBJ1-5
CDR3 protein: CASSRGGAYGNQPQHF
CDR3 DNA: TGTGCCAGCAGTAGAGGGGGGGCTTATGGCAATCAGCCCCAGCATTTT

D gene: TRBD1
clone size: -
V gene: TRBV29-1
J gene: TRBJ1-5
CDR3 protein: CSVDGDSSNQPQHF
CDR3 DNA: TGCAGCGTTGACGGGGACAGTAGCAATCAGCCCCAGCATTTT

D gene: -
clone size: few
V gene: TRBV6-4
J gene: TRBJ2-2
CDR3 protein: CASSDSGDSTGELFF
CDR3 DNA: TGTGCCAGCAGTGACTCGGGAGATAGCACCGGGGAGCTGTTTTTT

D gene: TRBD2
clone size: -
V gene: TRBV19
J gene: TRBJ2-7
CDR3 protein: CASSTVGRGTSGNPYEQYF
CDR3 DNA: TGTGCCAGTAGCACAGTCGGCAGGGGGACTAGCGGGAACCCCTACGAGCAGTACTTC

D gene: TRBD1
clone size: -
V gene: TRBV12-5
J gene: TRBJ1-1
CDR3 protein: CASGLQGGSEAFF
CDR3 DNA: TGTGCTAGTGGTTTACAGGGGGGTAGTGAAGCTTTCTTT

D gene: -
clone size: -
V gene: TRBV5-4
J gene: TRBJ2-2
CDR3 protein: CASSSSSWTANTGELFF
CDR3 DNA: TGTGCCAGCAGCTCATCGTCCTGGACAGCCAACACCGGGGAGCTGTTTTTT

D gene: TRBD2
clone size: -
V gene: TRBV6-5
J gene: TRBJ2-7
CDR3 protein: CASRLAGVGYEQYF
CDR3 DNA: TGTGCCAGCAGACTAGCGGGAGTGGGGTACGAGCAGTACTTC

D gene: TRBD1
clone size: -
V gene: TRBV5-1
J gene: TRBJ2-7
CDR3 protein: CASSRIPGQGNEQYF
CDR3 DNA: TGCGCCAGCAGCCGAATACCGGGACAGGGGAACGAGCAGTACTTC

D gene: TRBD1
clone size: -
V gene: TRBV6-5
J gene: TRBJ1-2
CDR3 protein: CASRTGTGGIYGYTF
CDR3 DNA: TGTGCCAGCAGGACCGGGACAGGGGGCATTTATGGCTACACCTTC

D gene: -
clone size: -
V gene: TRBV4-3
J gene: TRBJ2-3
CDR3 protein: CASSQDPGGIDTQYF
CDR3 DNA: TGCGCCAGCAGCCAAGATCCAGGGGGGATTGATACGCAGTATTTT

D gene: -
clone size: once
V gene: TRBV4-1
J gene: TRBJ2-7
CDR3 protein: CASSPNFPGESYEQYF
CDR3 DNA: TGCGCCAGCAGCCCCAATTTTCCAGGGGAGTCGTACGAGCAGTACTTC

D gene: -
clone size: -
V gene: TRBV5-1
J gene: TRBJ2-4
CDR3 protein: CASSGEGLAKNIQYF
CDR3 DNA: TGCGCCAGCAGCGGAGAAGGCCTAGCCAAAAACATTCAGTACTTC

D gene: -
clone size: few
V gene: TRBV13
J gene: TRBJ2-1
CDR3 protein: CASSLAPSSYNEQFF
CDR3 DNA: TGTGCCAGCAGCTTAGCCCCCAGCTCCTACAATGAGCAGTTCTTC

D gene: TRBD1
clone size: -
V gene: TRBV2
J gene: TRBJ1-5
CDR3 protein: CASRVGQSNNQPQHF
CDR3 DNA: TGTGCCAGTAGGGTGGGACAGTCAAACAATCAGCCCCAGCATTTT

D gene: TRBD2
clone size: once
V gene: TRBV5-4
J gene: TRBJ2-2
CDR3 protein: CAIGRGSGRRTGELFF
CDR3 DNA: TGTGCCATCGGGAGGGGTAGCGGGAGGAGGACCGGGGAGCTGTTTTTT

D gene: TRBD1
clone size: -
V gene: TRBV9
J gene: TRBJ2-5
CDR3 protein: CASSRNRDRGLRETQYF
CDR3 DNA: TGTGCCAGCTCCAGAAACCGGGACAGGGGGCTTAGGGAGACCCAGTACTTC

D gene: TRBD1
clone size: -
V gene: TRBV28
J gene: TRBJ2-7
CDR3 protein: CASGSGTGGLDEQYF
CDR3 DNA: TGTGCCAGCGGATCCGGGACAGGGGGCTTAGACGAGCAGTACTTC

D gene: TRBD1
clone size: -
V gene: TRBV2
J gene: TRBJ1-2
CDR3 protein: CASSGLGQGAEYGYTF
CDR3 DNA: TGTGCCAGCAGTGGACTAGGACAGGGGGCTGAGTATGGCTACACCTTC

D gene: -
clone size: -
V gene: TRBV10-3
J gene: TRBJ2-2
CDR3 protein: CAISRDSNTGELFF
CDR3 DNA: TGTGCCATCAGTCGGGACTCCAACACCGGGGAGCTGTTTTTT

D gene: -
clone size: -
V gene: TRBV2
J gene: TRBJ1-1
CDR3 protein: CASLWGVPNTEAFF
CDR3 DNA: TGTGCCAGTCTTTGGGGCGTTCCGAACACTGAAGCTTTCTTT

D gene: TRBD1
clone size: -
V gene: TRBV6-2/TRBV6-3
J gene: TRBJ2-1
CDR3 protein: CASSSTGPSSYNEQFF
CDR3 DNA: TGTGCCAGCAGTTCGACAGGGCCGAGCTCCTACAATGAGCAGTTCTTC

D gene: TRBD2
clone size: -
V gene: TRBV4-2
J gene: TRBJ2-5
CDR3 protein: CASSQGPGGGLAGKETQYF
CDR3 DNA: TGTGCCAGCAGCCAAGGGCCAGGTGGGGGGCTAGCGGGAAAAGAGACCCAGTACTTC

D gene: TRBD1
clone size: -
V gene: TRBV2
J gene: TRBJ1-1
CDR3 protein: CASKGQGPTVAEAFF
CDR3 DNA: TGTGCCAGCAAGGGACAGGGACCTACCGTCGCTGAAGCTTTCTTT

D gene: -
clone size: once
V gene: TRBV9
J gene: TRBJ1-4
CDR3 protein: CASSVGGIANEKLFF
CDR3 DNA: TGTGCCAGCAGCGTAGGGGGCATCGCTAATGAAAAACTGTTTTTT

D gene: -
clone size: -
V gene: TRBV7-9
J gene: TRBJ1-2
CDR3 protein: CASSLVAGNGYTF
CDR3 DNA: TGTGCCAGCAGCTTAGTGGCCGGGAATGGCTACACCTTC

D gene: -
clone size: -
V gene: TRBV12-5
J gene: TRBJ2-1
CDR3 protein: CASGLVAFNRDNEQFF
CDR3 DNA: TGTGCTAGTGGTTTGGTGGCCTTTAACCGGGACAATGAGCAGTTCTTC

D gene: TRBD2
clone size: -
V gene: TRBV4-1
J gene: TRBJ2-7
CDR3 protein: CASSQGGLGFSYEQYF
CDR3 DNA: TGCGCCAGCAGCCAGGGGGGGTTAGGGTTCTCCTACGAGCAGTACTTC

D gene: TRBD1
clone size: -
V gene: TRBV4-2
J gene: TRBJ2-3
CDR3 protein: CASSQEDRTSTDTQYF
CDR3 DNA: TGTGCCAGCAGCCAAGAGGACAGGACTAGCACAGATACGCAGTATTTT

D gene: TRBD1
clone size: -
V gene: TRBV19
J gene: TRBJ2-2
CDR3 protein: CASSTTGGSGELFF
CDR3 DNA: TGTGCCAGTAGTACCACAGGGGGCAGCGGGGAGCTGTTTTTT

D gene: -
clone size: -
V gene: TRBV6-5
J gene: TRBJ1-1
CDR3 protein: CASSPYIGTEAFF
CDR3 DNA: TGTGCCAGCAGTCCGTATATCGGCACTGAAGCTTTCTTT

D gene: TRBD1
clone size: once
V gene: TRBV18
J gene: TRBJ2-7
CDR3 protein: CASSPFRDRLEMF
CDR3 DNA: TGTGCCAGCTCACCATTCCGGGACAGGCTCGAAATGTTC

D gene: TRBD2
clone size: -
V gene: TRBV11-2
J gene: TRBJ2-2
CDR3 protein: CASSPWEGRNTGELFF
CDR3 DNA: TGTGCCAGCAGCCCCTGGGAGGGGCGGAACACCGGGGAGCTGTTTTTT

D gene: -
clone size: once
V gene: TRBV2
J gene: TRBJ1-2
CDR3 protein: CASWDILDGYTF
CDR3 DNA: TGTGCCAGCTGGGACATCTTAGATGGCTACACCTTC